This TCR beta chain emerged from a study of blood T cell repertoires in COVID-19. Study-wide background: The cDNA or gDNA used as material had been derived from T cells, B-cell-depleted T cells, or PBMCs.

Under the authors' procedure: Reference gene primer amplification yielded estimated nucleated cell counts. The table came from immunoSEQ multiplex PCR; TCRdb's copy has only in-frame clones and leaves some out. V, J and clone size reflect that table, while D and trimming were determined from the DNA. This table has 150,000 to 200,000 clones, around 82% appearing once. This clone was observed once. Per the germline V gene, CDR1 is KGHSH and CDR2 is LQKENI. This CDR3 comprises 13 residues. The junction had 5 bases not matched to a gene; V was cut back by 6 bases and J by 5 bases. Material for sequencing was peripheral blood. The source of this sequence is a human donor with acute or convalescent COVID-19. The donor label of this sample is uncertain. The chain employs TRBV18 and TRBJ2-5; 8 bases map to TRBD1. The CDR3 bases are TGTGCCAGCTCCCGAAGACAGGGGGAGACCCAGTACTTC. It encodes CASSRRQGETQYF.